The rows below give T cell receptor beta chains drawn from one sample of a study of identical twins. TCRdb re-called the 5' RACE reads with MiXCR, one entry per CDR3 protein. The sample lists under 250,000 distinct CDR3 sequences; 7.5% were seen once. These same records also appear under a second study, on yellow fever vaccine responses in identical twins.

Material: memory (CD45RO+) T cells sorted from blood. The source of these receptors is a woman younger than 35 in good health. CDR3s include the opening cysteine and the closing phenylalanine or tryptophan. A D gene is named only where the DNA matches it firmly. Some rows mark clone size as missing; the rest say once, few, many or name a class of expanded clone.

v_gene: TRBV20-1; d_gene: NA; abundance: NA; j_gene: TRBJ1-4; CDR3aa: CSARDQGTRNEKLFF; CDR3nt: TGCAGTGCTAGAGATCAAGGGACAAGAAATGAAAAACTGTTTTTT
v_gene: TRBV5-1; d_gene: TRBD2; abundance: many; j_gene: TRBJ2-3; CDR3aa: CASSFIAGLTDTQYF; CDR3nt: TGCGCCAGCAGCTTCATAGCGGGGTTGACAGATACGCAGTATTTT
v_gene: TRBV7-9; d_gene: NA; abundance: once; j_gene: TRBJ1-6; CDR3aa: CASRGVEGSPLHF; CDR3nt: TGTGCCAGCAGAGGGGTGGAGGGTTCACCCCTCCACTTT
v_gene: TRBV4-3; d_gene: TRBD2; abundance: many; j_gene: TRBJ2-7; CDR3aa: CASSHVGTSRYEQYF; CDR3nt: TGCGCCAGCAGCCATGTCGGGACTAGCCGTTACGAGCAGTACTTC
v_gene: TRBV19; d_gene: NA; abundance: NA; j_gene: TRBJ1-1; CDR3aa: CATLAPARWGNTEAFF; CDR3nt: TGTGCCACCCTCGCCCCCGCAAGGTGGGGGAACACTGAAGCTTTCTTT
v_gene: TRBV12-3/TRBV12-4; d_gene: NA; abundance: NA; j_gene: TRBJ2-3; CDR3aa: CASSLVSGDPDTQYF; CDR3nt: TGTGCCAGCAGTTTAGTATCGGGGGACCCAGATACGCAGTATTTT
v_gene: TRBV5-1; d_gene: NA; abundance: NA; j_gene: TRBJ1-1; CDR3aa: CASSLASGQGTEAFF; CDR3nt: TGCGCCAGCAGCTTGGCCTCAGGGCAAGGGACTGAAGCTTTCTTT
v_gene: TRBV7-2; d_gene: NA; abundance: many; j_gene: TRBJ2-5; CDR3aa: CASSLDRGMETQYF; CDR3nt: TGTGCCAGCAGCTTAGATAGGGGAATGGAGACCCAGTACTTC
v_gene: TRBV18; d_gene: NA; abundance: NA; j_gene: TRBJ2-7; CDR3aa: CASSPPERAISYEQYF; CDR3nt: TGTGCCAGCTCACCACCGGAGAGGGCTATCTCCTACGAGCAGTACTTC
v_gene: TRBV5-1; d_gene: NA; abundance: NA; j_gene: TRBJ1-1; CDR3aa: CASRTGGGMNTEAFF; CDR3nt: TGCGCCAGCAGGACAGGAGGGGGTATGAACACTGAAGCTTTCTTT
v_gene: TRBV20-1; d_gene: NA; abundance: NA; j_gene: TRBJ2-7; CDR3aa: CSAPPKGREEQYF; CDR3nt: TGCAGTGCTCCCCCAAAGGGCCGCGAAGAGCAGTACTTC
v_gene: TRBV20-1; d_gene: NA; abundance: many; j_gene: TRBJ1-2; CDR3aa: CSATVDFGYTF; CDR3nt: TGCAGTGCTACAGTGGATTTCGGCTACACCTTC
v_gene: TRBV6-1; d_gene: NA; abundance: many; j_gene: TRBJ2-7; CDR3aa: CASSERGVGEQYF; CDR3nt: TGTGCCAGCAGTGAACGGGGAGTTGGGGAGCAGTACTTC
v_gene: TRBV4-3; d_gene: NA; abundance: NA; j_gene: TRBJ2-2; CDR3aa: CASSRSWQGSGSNTGELFF; CDR3nt: TGCGCCAGCAGCCGATCCTGGCAGGGTTCAGGCTCGAACACCGGGGAGCTGTTTTTT